This T cell receptor beta chain stems from a study of PD-1 blockade in mismatch repair-deficient tumors. PCR or immunohistochemistry showed mismatch repair deficiency in every enrolled patient. This clone was observed a single time. Produced via immunoSEQ multiplex PCR; TCRdb's table is partial and in-frame only. This repertoire shows more than 50,000 clones, about 91% found once; its top ten account for approximately 15%. CDR3 size: 12 residues. Germline CDR1 is SNHLY and CDR2 is FYNNEI. The V and J ends lost 6 bases and 6 bases respectively, with 9 bases between them. The chain combines TRBV2 with TRBJ1-5; D is ambiguous. This receptor was taken from an adult with mismatch repair-deficient cancer. This specimen consisted of peripheral blood, obtained 52 weeks after starting pembrolizumab. The CDR3 protein is CASRLGGQPQHF. CDR3 nucleotides: TGTGCCAGCAGGCTCGGCGGTCAGCCCCAGCATTTT.